Listed here are 10 T cell receptor beta chains from one sample, sequenced in a study of breast tumors, draining lymph nodes, adjacent tissues. Axillary draining lymph nodes of breast cancer patients supplied the node samples. TCRdb reprocessed the multiplex PCR reads via MiXCR and lists one record per CDR3 protein. Here the sample spans 150,000 to 250,000 distinct CDR3 sequences, about 32% being singletons. The sequenced sample was axillary lymph node tissue. Source of these receptors: a female donor with breast cancer. Some clones in this sample may be carry-over from other donors' samples.

Turning to this clonotype: One end of the junction varies from germline; a read error may be responsible. The chain recombines TRBV6-1 with TRBJ1-3, with D possibly matching TRBD1 (5 bases). There are 13 residues in the CDR3. In germline, CDR1 is MNHNS, CDR2 SASEGT. CDR3 DNA: TGCGCCAGCGGTGCAGGGTTAGGAAACACCATATATTTT. Encoded protein: CASGAGLGNTIYF.

The rearrangement links TRBV28 to TRBJ2-1; D gene unclear. The V end was cut by 4 bases, the J end by 4 bases, with 5 bases between. CDR3 size: 12 residues. CDR1 and CDR2 from the germline V gene are MDHEN and SYDVKM. The CDR3, as DNA: TGTGCCAGCAGTTACATATACAATGAGCAGTTCTTC. Protein product: CASSYIYNEQFF.

In this sample, this clonotype turned up a few times. The chain carries TRBV6-2 or TRBV6-3 and TRBJ2-1; TRBD2 matches 8 bases. Losses at the gene ends were 0 bases for V and 7 bases for J; bases not matched to a gene: 2. From germline, CDR1 is MNHEY and CDR2 SVGEGT. CDR3 length: 14 amino acids. CDR3 protein: CASSYSRLANEQFF. The CDR3 DNA reads TGTGCCAGCAGTTACTCGCGACTAGCGAATGAGCAGTTCTTC.

The chain employs TRBV2 and TRBJ1-5, with a weak D call TRBD1 (6 bases). V was trimmed by 5 bases and J by 3 bases, leaving 23 bases between them. This CDR3 comprises 18 residues. The germline CDR1 and CDR2 sequences are SNHLY and FYNNEI. CDR3 amino acids: CASSRTSGDRGFNQPQHF. The DNA of the CDR3 is TGTGCCAGCAGTCGCACTAGCGGGGATAGGGGGTTCAATCAGCCCCAGCATTTT. The variable domain in full, with the rest retrieved from reference TRBV2 and TRBJ1-5, is EPEVTQTPSHQVTQMGQEVILRCVPISNHLYFYWYRQILGQKVEFLVSFYNNEISEKSEIFDDQFSVERPDGSNFTLKIRSTKLEDSAMYFCASSRTSGDRGFNQPQHFGDGTRLSIL.

Only a few counts were recorded for this clonotype. The chain carries TRBV10-3 and TRBJ1-1, with 8 bases lining up with TRBD1. The CDR3 is 15 residues long. The ends lost 0 bases at V and 7 bases at J; junction bases unmatched: 7. Germline lookup yields CDR1 ENHRY and CDR2 SYGVKD. The CDR3 sequence is CAISESWTGRGEAFF. CDR3 nucleotides: TGTGCCATCAGTGAGTCGTGGACAGGGCGAGGTGAAGCTTTCTTT.

This clonotype was recorded at least ten times. This chain uses TRBV6-1 with TRBJ1-2; D not resolved. Trimming cost V 4 bases and J 4 bases, with 7 bases left between them. Germline CDR1 reads MNHNS; CDR2 reads SASEGT. The CDR3 length is 12 residues. The CDR3 spells CASSATAYGYTF. CDR3 DNA sequence: TGTGCCAGCAGTGCCACAGCCTATGGCTACACCTTC.

This clonotype has ten or more counts. This chain links TRBV7-3 with TRBJ2-1; D is tentatively TRBD1 or TRBD2 (6 bases each). Per germline, CDR1 SGHTA and CDR2 FQGTGA. With 2 bases removed from V and 2 bases from J, the gap between germline ends came to 13 bases. This CDR3 has 16 amino acids. CDR3 DNA sequence: TGTGCCAGCAGCTTATCGGGGGCGGCGCCCTACAATGAGCAGTTCTTC. Its translation is CASSLSGAAPYNEQFF. The complete variable domain, with remaining parts taken from reference TRBV7-3 and TRBJ2-1, reads GAGVSQTPSNKVTEKGKYVELRCDPISGHTALYWYRQSLGQGPEFLIYFQGTGAADDSGLPNDRFFAVRPEGSVSTLKIQRTERGDSAVYLCASSLSGAAPYNEQFFGPGTRLTVL.

This clonotype was recorded many times. The rearrangement links TRBV20-1 to TRBJ2-1, with 13 bases aligning to TRBD2. CDR3 length equals 18 residues. V dropped 6 bases and J dropped 5; count of bases not matched to a gene: 16. Per germline, CDR1 DFQATT and CDR2 SNEGSKA (reference sequence). Here the CDR3 reads CSAPGLAGAWGNNNEQFF. The CDR3 DNA sequence: TGCAGTGCCCCCGGACTAGCGGGAGCATGGGGGAACAACAATGAGCAGTTCTTC.

This clonotype has just one count. The conserved closing phenylalanine or tryptophan is absent in this CDR3, likely reflecting a read error. The DNA is omitted, as the CDR3 cannot be located on it reliably, and the CDR3 follows TCRdb's listing. The chain is built from TRBV7-9 and TRBJ1-4. From its first to its last residue, the CDR3 has 8 amino acids. Germline CDR1 SEHNR, CDR2 FQNEAQ (reference sequence). CDR3 region: CASSRRTS.

The chain uses TRBV5-1 and TRBJ1-6; 7 bases match TRBD1. The CDR3 has 13 residues. V trimming: 3 bases; J trimming: 8 bases; junction bases outside the gene matches: 2. CDR1 and CDR2 from the germline V gene are SGHRS and YFSETQ. The CDR3 region is CASSSQGDSPLHF. CDR3 sequence (DNA): TGCGCCAGCAGCTCCCAGGGGGATTCACCCCTCCACTTT.